These 7 T cell receptor beta chains originate from one sample sequenced in a study of response to subunit inactivated influenza vaccine. TCRdb recomputed calls from the RT-PCR reads with MiXCR, one row per CDR3 protein. Of some 540,000 distinct CDR3 sequences in the sample, around a quarter were seen once. The data were also submitted as part of a second study, on T cells expressing NK-cell markers. That publication notes: What made the TCR beta cDNA was 5'RACE template switching with UMIs.

The source material was CD4+ T cells sorted from PBMCs, sampled roughly 12 days after vaccination. The receptors derive from a man aged 50 or older who received an inactivated influenza vaccine.

The chain links TRBV4-1 to TRBJ1-2, with a possible D match to TRBD1 (5 bases). Germline CDR1 reads MGHRA; CDR2 reads YSYEKL. The germline V and J ends were trimmed by 1 base and 8 bases, with 17 bases remaining between them. There are 15 residues in the CDR3. CDR3 amino acids: CASSQVPRDSWGYTF. The DNA for the CDR3 is TGCGCCAGCAGCCAAGTCCCCCGGGACTCGTGGGGCTACACCTTC.

This clonotype has just a few counts. The V gene is TRBV12-3 or TRBV12-4, the J gene TRBJ1-1, with D perhaps TRBD1 (5 bases). CDR3 length: 15 residues. Trimming pared 4 bases from V and 10 bases from J, leaving 22 bases between. CDR3 DNA: TGTGCCAGCAGTTATAGAGGCAGGGCCCAGCTTAGAGCTTTCTTT. Amino acid sequence: CASSYRGRAQLRAFF.

In its sample, this clonotype was seen a few times. The chain links TRBV9 to TRBJ2-7; D call uncertain. The CDR3 sequence is 14 residues long. Germline V gives CDR1 SGDLS, CDR2 YYNGEE. Trimming shortened V by 0 bases and J by 1 base, and 8 bases separated the two germline ends. The CDR3 here is CASSVDRTSYEQYF. The CDR3 DNA reads as TGTGCCAGCAGCGTAGATAGGACGTCCTACGAGCAGTACTTC.

The V call is TRBV20-1, the J call TRBJ2-7, with 8 bases identical to TRBD1. The V and J ends lost 6 bases and 2 bases, in that order; junction bases with no gene match: 6. The CDR3 extends over 13 amino acids. Germline lookup yields CDR1 DFQATT and CDR2 SNEGSKA (reference sequence). The CDR3 region is CSALDRVTYEQYF. DNA for the CDR3: TGCAGTGCCCTGGACAGGGTCACCTACGAGCAGTACTTC.

This chain joins TRBV20-1 and TRBJ2-5; TRBD2 matches 13 bases. J was trimmed by 4 bases and V by 3 bases; bases with no gene match: 5. Germline V lookup: CDR1 DFQATT, CDR2 SNEGSKA (reference sequence). This CDR3 is built from 15 residues. The CDR3 sequence is CSARGLAGRRETQYF. DNA for the CDR3: TGCAGTGCTAGGGGACTAGCGGGACGGCGAGAGACCCAGTACTTC.

This clonotype was recorded at least ten times. V gene TRBV4-1 combines with J gene TRBJ2-1; D perhaps matches TRBD2 (5 bases). Germline-derived CDR1 and CDR2 are MGHRA and YSYEKL. V was pared by 1 base and J by 2 bases, with 9 bases between. The CDR3 is 15 residues long. The chain's CDR3 is CASSQALAAYNEQFF. CDR3 DNA sequence: TGCGCCAGCAGCCAAGCGCTAGCCGCCTACAATGAGCAGTTCTTC.

The chain has TRBV4-2 and TRBJ2-5; TRBD2 might be the D (7 bases). V lost 4 bases to trimming and J lost 2 bases, with 14 bases between them. CDR1 LGHNA and CDR2 YNFKEQ come from the germline V gene. The CDR3 covers 15 residues. CDR3 sequence (DNA): TGTGCCAGCAGCCCCCAAGGGAGGGGGCAAGAGACCCAGTACTTC. This translates into CASSPQGRGQETQYF.